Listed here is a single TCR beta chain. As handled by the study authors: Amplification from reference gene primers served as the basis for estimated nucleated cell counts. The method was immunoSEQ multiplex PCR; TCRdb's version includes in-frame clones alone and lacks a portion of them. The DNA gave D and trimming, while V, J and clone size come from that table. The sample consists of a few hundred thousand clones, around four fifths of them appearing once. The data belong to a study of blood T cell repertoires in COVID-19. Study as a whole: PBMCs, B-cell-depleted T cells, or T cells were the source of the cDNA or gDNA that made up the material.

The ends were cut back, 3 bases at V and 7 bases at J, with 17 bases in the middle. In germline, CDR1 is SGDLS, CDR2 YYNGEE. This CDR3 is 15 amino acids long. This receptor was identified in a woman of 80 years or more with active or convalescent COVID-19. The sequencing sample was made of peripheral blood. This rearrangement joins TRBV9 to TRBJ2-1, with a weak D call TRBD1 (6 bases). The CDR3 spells CASSAPGGQQNEQFF. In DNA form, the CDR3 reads TGTGCCAGCAGCGCGCCGGGCGGACAGCAGAATGAGCAGTTCTTC. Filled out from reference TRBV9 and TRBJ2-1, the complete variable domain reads DSGVTQTPKHLITATGQRVTLRCSPRSGDLSVYWYQQSLDQGLQFLIQYYNGEERAKGNILERFSAQQFPDLHSELNLSSLELGDSALYFCASSAPGGQQNEQFFGPGTRLTVL.